This T cell receptor (beta chain) was obtained from a study of blood T cell repertoires in COVID-19. Whole-study context: From T cells, B-cell-depleted T cells, or PBMCs came the material, which was cDNA or gDNA.

Measured with immunoSEQ multiplex PCR; TCRdb has only the in-frame clones, and not every one. The sample shows about 240,000 clones, about nine tenths of them seen only once. The germline V gene encodes CDR1 MNHEY and CDR2 SMNVEV (reference sequence). The CDR3 contains 17 residues. Germline trimming cut 0 bases from V and 1 base from J; bases unmatched to any gene: 3. The chain links TRBV27 to TRBJ2-3; 11 nucleotides line up with TRBD2. Sample: peripheral blood. The clonotype comes from a young man with COVID-19, enrolled during active disease. The CDR3 sequence is CASSLSLAGDGTDTQYF. Here the CDR3 DNA reads TGTGCCAGCAGTTTATCACTAGCGGGGGACGGCACAGATACGCAGTATTTT.